This T cell receptor (beta chain) was observed in a study of CXCR3-negative and CXCR3-positive naive CD8 T cells. Whole-study results and caveats: CXCR3-positive naive cells carried more hydrophobic TRB CDR3s than CXCR3-negative ones. Surface CD5 matched across naive subsets, and TRB CDR3 properties served to infer TCR strength. Both naive subsets had comparably high diversity; memory CD8+ cells much lower.

Naive CD8+ T cells showed a CD45RO-CCR7+CD27+CD95- phenotype. The CDR3 covers 14 residues. Germline V gene data show CDR1 as MDHEN and CDR2 as SYDVKM. 5' RACE that incorporated UMI labels was used to prepare the TRB cDNA libraries. TCRdb re-called the 5' RACE reads; one entry per CDR3 protein, DNA not given. The sample's table shows some 130,000 distinct CDR3 sequences. As for this clonotype: What it recognizes is unknown.

The clonotype was recovered from a human donor in good health. Some clones in this sample may be carry-over from other donors' samples. V gene TRBV28 combines with J gene TRBJ2-2; TCRdb outputs TRBD1, but without DNA this stays unchecked. Sequenced: naive CXCR3- CD8+ T cells from blood. Stated subset: CD45RO-CCR7+CD27+CD95- naive CD8+ T cells lacking CXCR3 (TNR3-). Here the CDR3 reads CASSFSGNTGELFF.